The following is a TCR beta chain sequence with its context. Its antigen is currently unknown. 13 Jbeta primers and 60 Vbeta primers were used for the PCR. Libraries were prepared by immunoSEQ multiplex PCR; TCRdb keeps only in-frame clonotypes and omits some of them. The table has 100,000 or so clones, approximately 85% seen once. This specimen comes from a study of cytomegalovirus exposure and HLA in healthy donors. Healthy bone marrow donors supplied every sample. J lost 1 base, V lost 2 bases, and 5 bases had no gene match. CDR1 MGHDK and CDR2 SYGVNS come from the germline V gene. This CDR3 comprises 16 residues. General study findings and limits: Reports credit the classifier with highly specific, highly sensitive diagnosis of cytomegalovirus status. The productive fraction for most TCR beta V segments was about 87% or about 30% in an earlier analysis.

The chain recombines TRBV25-1 with TRBJ2-5; 9 bases match TRBD1. Sequencing was performed on PBMCs. This TCR was sampled from a man aged 30 to 39 in good health and CMV-seronegative. The CDR3 DNA reads TGTGCCAGCAGTGAAGGGACAGGGTATCTCCAAGAGACCCAGTACTTC. Residues: CASSEGTGYLQETQYF.